The rows below give T cell receptor beta chains drawn from one sample of a study of T cell clusters in autoimmune cytopenias. Using the multiplex PCR reads, TCRdb records one entry per CDR3 protein without DNA. The sample is made up of about 5,100 distinct CDR3 sequences, and the top ten hold roughly 35% of it. These data were also filed under a second study, of T cell repertoires in aging, cancer and after chemotherapy.

The material sequenced was peripheral blood. The receptors were gathered from a human donor in good health. CDR3s include the opening cysteine and the closing phenylalanine or tryptophan. Fields, in order: V gene, clone size, J gene, CDR3 protein. Not every row has a clone size; where given, it reads once, few, many or a size class.

TRBV29-1	medium-sized	TRBJ2-5	CSVEKQGFETQYF
TRBV6-5	medium-sized	TRBJ2-3	CASSSNRLAGREGTQYF
TRBV13	.	TRBJ1-2	CASSPRVAWGYGYTF
TRBV7-2	.	TRBJ2-1	CASSLRVPEGFF
TRBV19	medium-sized	TRBJ1-5	CASSLTRYQPQHF
TRBV7-6	.	TRBJ1-3	CASSGGTGGAGNTIYF
TRBV6-5	.	TRBJ1-6	CASRNPGQYNSPLHF
TRBV24-1	.	TRBJ2-3	CATEPQRGTGVSRTQYF
TRBV6-5	.	TRBJ2-7	CASRPGQGPYEQYF
TRBV18	medium-sized	TRBJ2-1	CASSPGTGAVSYNEQFF
TRBV6-1	.	TRBJ2-7	CASSGLASYEQYF
TRBV24-1	.	TRBJ1-2	CATSDDRVLSKSGYTF
TRBV10-3	.	TRBJ2-3	CAIRLADTQYF
TRBV30	.	TRBJ1-3	CAWSSTAGSGNTIYF
TRBV30	medium-sized	TRBJ2-5	CAWSVGLAGSLGETQYF
TRBV7-6	.	TRBJ1-6	CASSLGGGTLGSPLHF
TRBV27	.	TRBJ1-2	CASRPGGGNYGYTF
TRBV27	.	TRBJ2-2	CASSTGTGRRGAAGELFF
TRBV5-6	medium-sized	TRBJ2-3	CASSLVRGPDTDTQYF
TRBV6-5	medium-sized	TRBJ2-7	CASSYSSGGAYEQYF
TRBV27	.	TRBJ1-4	CASRPPQGHQDEKLFF
TRBV5-6	.	TRBJ2-7	CASRRTSGDDEQYF
TRBV12-3/TRBV12-4	.	TRBJ2-1	CASTPRGSGRNEQFF
TRBV30	medium-sized	TRBJ2-5	CAWSKTSGKETQYF
TRBV11-1	large	TRBJ2-1	CASSLALDRNEQFF
TRBV18	.	TRBJ1-4	CASSPSDRSATNEKLFF
TRBV29-1	medium-sized	TRBJ2-7	CSVEDFQGGTYEQYF
TRBV11-1	.	TRBJ2-7	CASSPGLGDYEQYF
TRBV6-5	.	TRBJ1-1	CASSKQGGSEAFF
TRBV6-5	.	TRBJ1-2	CASSFHDRGQFGYTF
TRBV5-6	.	TRBJ2-1	CASSLPLAGGSSYNEQFF
TRBV27	.	TRBJ1-1	CASSSLRTGTGTEAFF
TRBV19	.	TRBJ1-5	CASHGGQGAIQPQHF
TRBV5-1	.	TRBJ2-3	CASSDGTPAQYF
TRBV6-5	medium-sized	TRBJ2-3	CASSYPGTDTQYF
TRBV19	medium-sized	TRBJ2-6	CASMRGAQAGANVLTF
TRBV5-4	.	TRBJ1-1	CASSKPTGEAFF
TRBV4-2	.	TRBJ2-7	CASSRGEGGAGNYEQYF
TRBV4-1	.	TRBJ2-7	CASSQGTGWEQYF
TRBV5-4	.	TRBJ1-6	CASSQDRGNSPLHF
TRBV30	.	TRBJ2-1	CAWRGQGYNEQFF
TRBV24-1	.	TRBJ2-1	CATSEGGSSYNEQFF
TRBV30	medium-sized	TRBJ1-3	CAWSVQGDTIYF
TRBV7-2	.	TRBJ2-4	CASSSRAGGAKNIQYF
TRBV27	.	TRBJ1-5	CASSSKATGTYSNQPQHF
TRBV6-5	medium-sized	TRBJ2-3	CASSYRGTSGSATDTQYF
TRBV30	.	TRBJ1-1	CAWSGQVNTEAFF
TRBV19	.	TRBJ1-4	CASSIGLAGSNEKLFF